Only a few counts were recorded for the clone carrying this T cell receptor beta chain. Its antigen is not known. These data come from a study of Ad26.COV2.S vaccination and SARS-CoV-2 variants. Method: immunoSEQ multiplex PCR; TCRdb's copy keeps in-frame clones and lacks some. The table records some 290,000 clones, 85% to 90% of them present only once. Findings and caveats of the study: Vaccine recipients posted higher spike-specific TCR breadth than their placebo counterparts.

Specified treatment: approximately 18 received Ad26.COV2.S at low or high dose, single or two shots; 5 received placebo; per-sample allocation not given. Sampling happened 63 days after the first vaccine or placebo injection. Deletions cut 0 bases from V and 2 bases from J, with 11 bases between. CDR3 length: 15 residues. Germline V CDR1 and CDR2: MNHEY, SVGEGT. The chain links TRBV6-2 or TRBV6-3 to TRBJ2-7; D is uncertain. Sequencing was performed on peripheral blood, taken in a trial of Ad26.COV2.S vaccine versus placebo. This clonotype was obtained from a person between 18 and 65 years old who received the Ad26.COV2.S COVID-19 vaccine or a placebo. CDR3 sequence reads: CASSYSRGPPYEQYF. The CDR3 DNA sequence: TGTGCCAGCAGTTACTCGCGAGGTCCACCCTACGAGCAGTACTTC.